A single T cell receptor (beta chain) is shown here with its context. These data originate in a study of CD8 T cells in Susac syndrome. V was clipped by 6 bases and J by 1 base, with 3 bases between them. CDR1 and CDR2 (germline): MNHNY, SVGAGI (reference sequence). The CDR3 is 11 amino acids. Random hexamers were used to reverse transcribe roughly 0.45 to 1 ug of RNA. One entry per CDR3 protein, called by TCRdb with MiXCR from the immunoSEQ multiplex PCR reads. The sample includes more than 85,000 distinct CDR3 sequences, about 95% of them seen just once. The TCR was taken from a human donor with Susac syndrome. This sequence joins TRBV6-6 and TRBJ1-1; no clear D. The sample was CD4+ T cells from PBMCs. CDR3 in amino acids: CASRENTEAFF. The CDR3 DNA reads as TGTGCCAGCAGGGAGAACACTGAAGCTTTCTTT.